This T cell receptor (beta chain) was captured by sequencing in a study of cytomegalovirus exposure and HLA in healthy donors. Study details: Earlier, 100 million or so unique TCR beta sequences were recovered from approximately 200 million T cells by an analysis. Broader study findings: Some TCR beta chains (more than 150 of them) were listed as cytomegalovirus-associated.

Germline V lookup: CDR1 MDHEN, CDR2 SYDVKM. CDR3 length equals 12 residues. V lost 5 bases, J lost 3 bases, and 7 bases lay in between. Both 60 Vbeta primers and 13 Jbeta primers went into the PCR. Measured with immunoSEQ multiplex PCR; TCRdb has only the in-frame clones, and not every one. Here the sample spans approximately 130,000 clones, more than 70% being singletons. To note about this clone: As yet, its antigen is unknown.

Sequences were obtained from PBMCs. This receptor was taken from a woman between 25 and 40 years old in good health and CMV-seropositive. This rearrangement joins TRBV28 to TRBJ1-2; D gene unclear. The CDR3 DNA follows: TGTGCCAGCAGTAGCCAATACTATGGCTACACCTTC. It is translated as CASSSQYYGYTF.